The 26 T cell receptor beta chains given below trace back to one sample, sequenced in a study of T cells after yellow fever vaccination. TCRdb analysed the 5' RACE reads with MiXCR anew, one entry per CDR3 protein. In the table there are roughly 500,000 distinct CDR3 sequences, approximately 21% of which are singletons. Sequencing used PBMCs, obtained 15 days after the yellow fever booster vaccination. These TCRs come from a man aged 25-45 years who received the YFV17D yellow fever vaccine.

The V gene is TRBV27, the J gene TRBJ1-1; D not certain. Trimming stripped 3 bases from V and 1 base from J, with 12 bases between. Germline V gene lookup returns CDR1 MNHEY and CDR2 SMNVEV (reference sequence). The CDR3 has 15 amino acids. DNA for the CDR3: TGTGCCAGCAGTTTGTTGGGTTTGAAGAACACTGAAGCTTTCTTT. Protein product: CASSLLGLKNTEAFF.

This clonotype appeared a few times. The chain uses TRBV3-1 and TRBJ1-1; D is perhaps TRBD1 (6 bases). V was clipped by 5 bases and J by 0 bases, with 13 bases between them. The CDR3 runs to 15 residues. Looked up from germline, CDR1 is LGHDT and CDR2 is YNNKEL (reference sequence). For the CDR3, the DNA is TGTGCCAGCAGCGCCAGGGGTTCGATGAACACTGAAGCTTTCTTT. Translation: CASSARGSMNTEAFF.

The chain combines TRBV6-1 with TRBJ1-4; D gene unclear. Trimming took 6 bases from V and 7 from J, leaving 18 bases between them. Germline loops: CDR1 MNHNS, CDR2 SASEGT. The CDR3 contains 15 residues. This CDR3 reads CASRPTTIVGEKLFF. The CDR3 DNA reads TGTGCCAGCAGACCTACGACAATAGTGGGTGAAAAACTGTTTTTT.

V gene TRBV7-9 combines with J gene TRBJ2-5; tentatively, D is TRBD2 (5 bases). This CDR3 is built from 13 residues. Trimming cost V 6 bases and J 5 bases, with 13 bases left between them. The germline gives CDR1 SEHNR, CDR2 FQNEAQ (reference sequence). The CDR3 reads CASSSTSMETQYF. CDR3 DNA: TGTGCCAGCAGTTCAACTAGTATGGAGACCCAGTACTTC.

This clonotype has a handful of counts. The chain joins TRBV12-3 or TRBV12-4 to TRBJ2-1, with TRBD2 matching 11 bases. The CDR3 contains 19 residues. The junction had 21 bases not matched to a gene; V was cut back by 7 bases and J by 7 bases. In DNA, the CDR3 is TGTGCCAGCACTACGCAGGAGGCTAGCGGGAGGTTTGTAGGGAATGAGCAGTTCTTC. Amino acids: CASTTQEASGRFVGNEQFF.

The chain links TRBV20-1 to TRBJ1-5; a possible D gene is TRBD1 (5 bases). In germline, CDR1 is DFQATT, CDR2 SNEGSKA (reference sequence). The CDR3 runs 16 residues. The CDR3 sequence is CSANAGTFDSNQPQHF. The CDR3 DNA sequence: TGCAGCGCGAACGCCGGGACTTTCGATAGCAATCAGCCCCAGCATTTT.

This clonotype was counted only a few times. CDR3 amino acids: CASRDRDLSTDTQYF. The CDR3 DNA sequence: TGTGCCAGCAGAGACAGGGATTTGAGCACAGATACGCAGTATTTT. This rearrangement joins TRBV2 to TRBJ2-3; 7 nucleotides match TRBD1. CDR1 and CDR2 from the germline V gene are SNHLY and FYNNEI. There are 15 residues in the CDR3. Trimming at V came to 6 bases and at J to 0 bases, leaving 6 bases not matched to a gene.

J is TRBJ2-7 and V is TRBV4-3; D assignment may be TRBD1 or TRBD2 (5 bases each). This CDR3 has 15 amino acids. V lost 0 bases and J lost 3, with 12 bases in between. Germline-derived CDR1 and CDR2 are LGHNA and YSLEER. Here the CDR3 DNA reads TGCGCCAGCAGCCAAGACTCCAAGAGGGGCTACGAGCAGTACTTC. Translation: CASSQDSKRGYEQYF.

This clonotype has just a few counts. The genes are TRBV10-2 and TRBJ2-1; D is possibly TRBD2 (6 bases). Per the germline V gene, CDR1 is WSHSY and CDR2 is SAAADI. This CDR3 region has 17 residues. Trimming stripped 5 bases from V and 0 bases from J, with 17 bases between. CDR3 DNA sequence: TGCGCCAGCAGTAGGGGACTGCGGGAACCCTCCTACAATGAGCAGTTCTTC. Translating it yields CASSRGLREPSYNEQFF.

This clonotype showed up just a few times. The rearrangement joins TRBV20-1 to TRBJ2-5; perhaps TRBD2 as D (6 bases). This CDR3 comprises 13 residues. Trimming took 3 bases from V and 4 from J, leaving 12 bases between them. Germline CDR1 DFQATT, CDR2 SNEGSKA (reference sequence). CDR3 in amino acids: CSASGDSGETQYF. In DNA, the CDR3 is TGCAGTGCTAGCGGGGACTCCGGAGAGACCCAGTACTTC.

The sample holds a few counts of this clonotype. The gene calls are TRBV5-1 and TRBJ2-7; tentatively, D is TRBD2 (6 bases). The CDR3 totals 15 residues. Looked up from germline, CDR1 is SGHRS and CDR2 is YFSETQ. The ends were cut back, 0 bases at V and 7 bases at J, with 17 bases in the middle. The CDR3 is CASSLEGGGSREQYF. The CDR3 region has the DNA TGCGCCAGCAGCTTGGAAGGCGGAGGGTCGAGGGAGCAGTACTTC.

This clonotype showed up just a few times. The J gene is TRBJ2-3, the V gene TRBV10-2; D is unclear. The ends were cut back, 0 bases at V and 1 base at J, with 17 bases in the middle. Germline V gene lookup returns CDR1 WSHSY and CDR2 SAAADI. The CDR3 totals 18 residues. Here the CDR3 reads CASSESNLVLIGTDTQYF. CDR3 DNA: TGCGCCAGCAGTGAGTCGAATCTAGTTCTTATTGGCACAGATACGCAGTATTTT.

In this sample, this clonotype turned up a few times. The chain joins TRBV5-1 to TRBJ1-2, with TRBD1 matching 9 bases. Unmatched junction bases numbered 8, after V lost 3 bases and J lost 2 bases. CDR3 size: 16 residues. Germline values: CDR1 SGHRS, CDR2 YFSETQ. The CDR3 here is CASSYDPGQGNYGYTF. The CDR3 DNA is TGCGCCAGCAGCTATGATCCGGGACAGGGAAACTATGGCTACACCTTC.

The gene calls are TRBV7-9 and TRBJ1-1; D perhaps matches TRBD1 (6 bases). Trimming left V 5 bases short and J 5 bases short, with 15 bases between. This CDR3 has 14 amino acids. In germline, CDR1 is SEHNR, CDR2 FQNEAQ (reference sequence). The CDR3 is CASSGTNGGTEAFF. CDR3 in DNA: TGTGCCAGCAGCGGGACAAACGGGGGGACTGAAGCTTTCTTT.

Only a few counts were recorded for this clonotype. This chain connects TRBV5-1 to TRBJ1-2; the D is unclear. The CDR3 sequence is 14 residues long. V was trimmed by 0 bases and J by 0 bases, leaving 6 bases between them. CDR1 and CDR2 from the germline V gene are SGHRS and YFSETQ. DNA of the CDR3: TGCGCCAGCAGCTTGGCACGGCCTAACTATGGCTACACCTTC. It translates to CASSLARPNYGYTF. The variable domain in full, with the rest retrieved from reference TRBV5-1 and TRBJ1-2, is KAGVTQTPRYLIKTRGQQVTLSCSPISGHRSVSWYQQTPGQGLQFLFEYFSETQRNKGNFPGRFSGRQFSNSRSEMNVSTLELGDSALYLCASSLARPNYGYTFGSGTRLTVV.

In this sample, this clonotype turned up a few times. The chain links TRBV7-2 to TRBJ2-2; D is ambiguous. Germline CDR1 is SGHTA and CDR2 is FQGNSA. V was cut by 2 bases and J by 1 base, with 8 bases left in between. This CDR3 contains 15 residues. DNA for the CDR3: TGTGCCAGCAGCTTACTAGGCCAGAACACCGGGGAGCTGTTTTTT. This encodes CASSLLGQNTGELFF.

Only a few counts were recorded for this clonotype. V gene TRBV4-3 combines with J gene TRBJ2-7; TRBD2 is a possible D gene (5 bases). Germline V lookup: CDR1 LGHNA, CDR2 YSLEER. CDR3 length equals 13 residues. V lost 6 bases and J 3 bases, leaving 12 bases between the germline ends. The CDR3 region has the DNA TGCGCCAGCAGTAAGGGAGCAAACTACGAGCAGTACTTC. Amino acids: CASSKGANYEQYF.

V and J are TRBV6-5 and TRBJ2-5, with TRBD1 identical over 9 bases. Germline V lookup: CDR1 MNHEY, CDR2 SVGAGI. This CDR3 is built from 15 residues. V shed 2 bases and J 5 bases; nucleotides not matched to a gene: 6. The CDR3 here is CASSYPQGARETQYF. CDR3 DNA: TGTGCCAGCAGTTACCCACAGGGGGCTAGGGAGACCCAGTACTTC.

The sample holds a few counts of this clonotype. The chain couples TRBV15 to TRBJ2-7; a possible D gene is TRBD2 (6 bases). The CDR3 loop spans 13 amino acids. Trimming pared 6 bases from V and 4 bases from J, leaving 13 bases between. The germline gives CDR1 LNHNV, CDR2 YYDKDF (reference sequence). The CDR3 DNA is TGTGCCACCAGACCGGGACTTCAATACGAGCAGTACTTC. This translates into CATRPGLQYEQYF. Combining the CDR3 with reference TRBV15 and TRBJ2-7 gives the whole variable domain DAMVIQNPRYQVTQFGKPVTLSCSQTLNHNVMYWYQQKSSQAPKLLFHYYDKDFNNEADTPDNFQSRRPNTSFCFLDIRSPGLGDTAMYLCATRPGLQYEQYFGPGTRLTVT.

The V and J genes are TRBV20-1 and TRBJ2-1; the D gene is possibly TRBD1 (6 bases). Trimming took 0 bases from V and 2 from J, leaving 11 bases between them. The germline CDR1 and CDR2 sequences are DFQATT and SNEGSKA (reference sequence). There are 15 residues in the CDR3. The CDR3 spells CSARDVEGAYNEQFF. CDR3 sequence (DNA): TGCAGTGCTAGAGATGTCGAGGGGGCCTACAATGAGCAGTTCTTC.

This clonotype showed up just a few times. The chain combines TRBV27 with TRBJ2-7; maybe TRBD2 (6 bases). The length of the CDR3 is 13 residues. In germline, CDR1 is MNHEY, CDR2 SMNVEV (reference sequence). Trimming pared 10 bases from V and 6 bases from J, leaving 19 bases between. The CDR3 DNA is TGTGCCACCCCGGTTCGGGTCGGGGGCGAGCAGTACTTC. It yields the protein CATPVRVGGEQYF.

This clonotype was found a few times. The V gene is TRBV6-2 or TRBV6-3, the J gene TRBJ2-2; TRBD2 agrees at 8 bases. Germline V gene data show CDR1 as MNHEY and CDR2 as SVGEGT. This CDR3 spans 17 amino acids. J gave up 3 bases and V 2 bases, and 8 bases lay outside the gene matches. CDR3: CASSYPEREIDTGELFF. DNA of the CDR3: TGTGCCAGCAGTTACCCCGAGCGGGAGATTGACACCGGGGAGCTGTTTTTT.

This clonotype was counted between two and nine times. The chain carries TRBV19 and TRBJ2-5; no firm D call. The germline V and J ends were trimmed by 7 bases and 4 bases, with 13 bases remaining between them. Germline values: CDR1 LNHDA, CDR2 SQIVND (reference sequence). CDR3 size: 13 residues. The CDR3 protein is CASTHRGGETQYF. CDR3 nucleotide sequence: TGTGCCAGTACCCATCGAGGTGGAGAGACCCAGTACTTC.

This clonotype came up a few times. This chain connects TRBV6-1 to TRBJ2-4; 9 bases map to TRBD2. Trimming took 7 bases from V and 0 from J; bases not matched to a gene: 7. The length of the CDR3 is 16 residues. Germline values: CDR1 MNHNS, CDR2 SASEGT. In nucleotides, the CDR3 is TGTGCCAGCACCAGACTAGCGGACGGAGCCAAAAACATTCAGTACTTC. Protein product: CASTRLADGAKNIQYF.

This clonotype was observed a few times. The genes are TRBV4-1 and TRBJ2-1, with 13 bases aligning to TRBD2. V gave up 4 bases and J gave up 7 bases; unmatched junction bases: 4. The CDR3 is 15 residues long. CDR1 and CDR2 (germline): MGHRA, YSYEKL. The CDR3 DNA reads as TGCGCCAGCAGCCGAGGGACTAGCGGGACTAATGAGCAGTTCTTC. Encoded protein: CASSRGTSGTNEQFF.

This chain uses TRBV11-2 with TRBJ2-3; 10 nucleotides match TRBD1. The germline gives CDR1 SGHAT, CDR2 FQNNGV. The V segment lost 2 bases and the J segment 4 bases; nucleotides outside the gene matches: 9. The CDR3 has 17 amino acids. CDR3 DNA sequence: TGTGCCAGCAGCTTAAACCTGGACAGGGGGACCTCAGATACGCAGTATTTT. Translated: CASSLNLDRGTSDTQYF.